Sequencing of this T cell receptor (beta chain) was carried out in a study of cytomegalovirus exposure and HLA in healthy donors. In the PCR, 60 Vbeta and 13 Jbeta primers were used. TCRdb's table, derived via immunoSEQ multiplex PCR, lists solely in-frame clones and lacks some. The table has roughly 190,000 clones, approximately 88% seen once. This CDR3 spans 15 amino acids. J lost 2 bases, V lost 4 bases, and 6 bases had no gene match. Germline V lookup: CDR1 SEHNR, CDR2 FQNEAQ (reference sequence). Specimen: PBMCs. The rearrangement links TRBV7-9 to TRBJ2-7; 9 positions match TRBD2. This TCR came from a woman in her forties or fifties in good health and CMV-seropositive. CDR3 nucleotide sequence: TGTGCCAGCAGCTGGGTTAGCGGGGGAACCTACGAGCAGTACTTC. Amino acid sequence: CASSWVSGGTYEQYF.